This note documents a single T cell receptor beta chain sequence. The antigen remains undetermined. These data come from a study of early T cells in non-severe SARS-CoV-2 infection. Whole-study results and caveats: Anti-spike CD8 responses were favored by VDJdb matching, which missed private and CD4 specificities.

This CDR3 spans 12 amino acids. The germline V gene encodes CDR1 MRHNA and CDR2 SNTAGT. Trimming at V came to 10 bases and at J to 6 bases, leaving 8 bases not matched to a gene. Unique molecular identifiers were added to individual cDNA molecules. One entry per CDR3 protein, called by TCRdb with MiXCR from the 5' RACE reads. The data contain around 58,000 distinct CDR3 sequences, under 15% of them singletons. The origin of this receptor is an adult who was a healthcare worker with PCR-confirmed SARS-CoV-2 infection or an uninfected control (not recorded which). Material: whole blood, obtained at baseline. V and J are TRBV6-4 and TRBJ2-7, with 8 bases aligning to TRBD1. The CDR3: CAIPTGDGEQYF. The DNA for the CDR3 is TGTGCCATTCCGACAGGGGACGGCGAGCAGTACTTC.